What follows is one TCR beta chain and its context. Cohort placement rested on clinical history that participants reported themselves. The data were produced by immunoSEQ multiplex PCR, yet TCRdb's version contains in-frame clones alone and is incomplete. The sample has hundreds of thousands of clones, roughly 90% seen once. This entry comes from a study of blood T cell repertoires in COVID-19. For the study at large: Researchers got acute and convalescent COVID-19 samples from the United States, Italy and Spain.

This CDR3 is 10 amino acids long. V was clipped by 6 bases and J by 1 base, with 3 bases between them. Germline CDR1 DFQATT, CDR2 SNEGSKA (reference sequence). Source material: PBMCs or T cells enriched from blood (not recorded which). The chain links TRBV20-1 to TRBJ1-1; no definite D call. The receptor was isolated from a man aged 25-45 years who had been exposed to COVID-19. This CDR3 is CSAQNTEAFF. The CDR3 DNA reads TGCAGTGCCCAGAACACTGAAGCTTTCTTT.